This TCR beta chain was retrieved from a study of T cells in Graves' hyperthyroidism and ophthalmopathy. This clonotype has a count of ten or more. The antigen remains undetermined. What was amplified from RNA transcripts were TCR beta CDR3 regions. With the HTBI primer set, the TCR CDR3 went through a first round of RT-PCR. TCRdb fed the multiplex PCR reads into MiXCR, producing one record per CDR3 protein. The table includes 640,000 or so distinct CDR3 sequences, roughly 14% detected once. The CDR3 spans 14 residues. Trimming removed 4 bases from V and 5 bases from J, with 13 bases in between. Per the germline V gene, CDR1 is SGHRS and CDR2 is YFSETQ. Diagnoses used clinical symptoms, serum thyroxine and TRAb, thyroid ultrasound and orbital computed tomography. From 9 to 10 ml of fresh peripheral blood, PBMCs were isolated. Broader study findings: Researchers found most expanded thyroid clonotypes above 0.001 in blood as well.

Input material: blood. The receptor was isolated from a woman in her thirties or forties with Graves' ophthalmopathy. The rearrangement links TRBV5-1 to TRBJ2-4; D may be TRBD2 (6 bases). CDR3 region: CASSKGLLENIQYF. In DNA, the CDR3 is TGCGCCAGCAGCAAGGGACTTTTGGAAAACATTCAGTACTTC.